These T cell receptor beta chains were read from a single sample in a study of beta chain features in type 1 diabetes. The table came from immunoSEQ multiplex PCR; TCRdb's copy has only in-frame clones and leaves some out. Of around 44,000 clones listed, approximately 49% were seen once; the top ten hold about 0.24%. Sequencing input: stem cell memory CD4+ T cells from blood. Receptor source: a woman aged 25 to 39 in good health. CDR3s include the opening cysteine and the closing phenylalanine or tryptophan. The D gene is left open where the match is weak. Some rows mark clone size as missing; the rest say once, few, many or name a class of expanded clone.

16,TRBV11-2,-,-,TRBJ2-7,CASSPLNRRGGYEQYF,TGTGCCAGCAGCCCCCTCAATCGCCGAGGGGGCTACGAGCAGTACTTC
14,TRBV28,once,TRBD1,TRBJ1-4,CASRSQGAQEKLFF,TGTGCCAGCAGATCACAGGGGGCGCAGGAAAAACTGTTTTTT
17,TRBV29-1,-,TRBD2,TRBJ2-2,CSVESMTSGTATGELFF,TGCAGCGTTGAAAGCATGACTAGCGGGACGGCCACCGGGGAGCTGTTTTTT
14,TRBV30,-,TRBD1,TRBJ2-7,CAWSGTGSLYEQYF,TGTGCCTGGAGCGGGACAGGGTCCCTCTACGAGCAGTACTTC
15,TRBV6-6,-,-,TRBJ2-4,CASTDQGVPGDIQYF,TGTGCCAGCACCGATCAGGGGGTACCGGGGGACATTCAGTACTTC
16,TRBV18,few,-,TRBJ1-5,CASSPSTGTNHQPQHF,TGTGCCAGCTCACCGTCGACAGGTACGAATCATCAGCCCCAGCATTTT
12,TRBV19,few,-,TRBJ2-1,CASSISGVEQFF,TGTGCCAGTAGTATATCGGGGGTGGAGCAGTTCTTC
14,TRBV18,-,-,TRBJ1-5,CASSAARGRQPQHF,TGTGCCAGCTCAGCAGCCAGGGGAAGACAGCCCCAGCATTTT
13,TRBV29-1,-,TRBD2,TRBJ2-1,CSSLPGLHNEQFF,TGCAGTTCACTCCCGGGACTACATAATGAGCAGTTCTTC
13,TRBV29-1,few,-,TRBJ1-2,CSVEAGENYGYTF,TGCAGCGTTGAAGCTGGGGAGAACTATGGCTACACCTTC
15,TRBV27,-,TRBD1,TRBJ2-1,CASSRPGTGFYEQFF,TGTGCCAGCAGCCGTCCCGGGACAGGGTTCTATGAGCAGTTCTTC
15,TRBV7-9,-,TRBD1,TRBJ2-5,CASSLNPGQQETQYF,TGTGCCAGCAGCCTAAACCCGGGACAGCAAGAGACCCAGTACTTC
13,TRBV29-1,-,-,TRBJ2-7,CSVDRSGYCEQYF,TGCAGCGTTGACAGAAGCGGGTACTGCGAGCAGTACTTC
11,TRBV18,-,-,TRBJ2-3,CASSPERMQYF,TGTGCCAGCTCACCAGAGCGAATGCAGTATTTT
16,TRBV7-3,-,TRBD2,TRBJ2-1,CASRDTSAGFDNEQFF,TGTGCCAGCAGGGATACTAGCGCCGGGTTTGACAATGAGCAGTTCTTC
15,TRBV19,-,TRBD1,TRBJ2-7,CASSPGTGGSYEQYF,TGTGCCAGTAGTCCCGGGACAGGGGGCTCCTACGAGCAGTACTTC
16,TRBV5-4,once,TRBD2,TRBJ2-1,CASSLDTGGRHNEQFF,TGTGCCAGCAGCTTGGATACGGGAGGGCGCCACAATGAGCAGTTCTTC
14,TRBV6-4,-,-,TRBJ2-3,CASSDGGPRDTQYF,TGTGCCAGCAGCGACGGAGGCCCCAGAGATACGCAGTATTTT
14,TRBV7-2,few,-,TRBJ1-4,CASSLEPLPPKLFF,TGTGCCAGCAGCTTGGAGCCCCTCCCCCCAAAACTGTTTTTT
14,TRBV18,few,TRBD2,TRBJ2-5,CATRRGRVAETQYF,TGTGCCACGCGCCGCGGGAGGGTCGCAGAGACCCAGTACTTC
17,TRBV27,-,-,TRBJ2-3,CASSSDRHGRSTDTQYF,TGTGCCAGCAGCAGCGACAGGCACGGGCGCAGCACAGATACGCAGTATTTT
16,TRBV7-3,-,TRBD2,TRBJ2-1,CASSSPPGLANNEQFF,TGTGCCAGCAGCTCACCTCCCGGACTAGCGAACAATGAGCAGTTCTTC
15,TRBV7-2,-,-,TRBJ2-1,CASSSDGGTRDEQFF,TGTGCCAGCAGCTCAGACGGAGGTACAAGGGATGAGCAGTTCTTC
15,TRBV28,-,-,TRBJ1-2,CASSPSGGQDYGYTF,TGTGCCAGCAGTCCCTCGGGGGGGCAGGACTATGGCTACACCTTC
15,TRBV27,-,TRBD1,TRBJ2-5,CASSPPPGDRETQYF,TGTGCCAGCAGTCCCCCCCCGGGGGACAGGGAGACCCAGTACTTC
14,TRBV4-3,few,-,TRBJ2-7,CASSRTSLSYEQYF,TGCGCCAGCAGCCGAACTTCCCTCTCCTACGAGCAGTACTTC
14,TRBV7-9,-,-,TRBJ2-1,CASSAGQTYNEQFF,TGTGCCAGCAGTGCGGGACAGACATACAATGAGCAGTTCTTC
14,TRBV10-3,-,-,TRBJ2-7,CAISGKGDTYEQYF,TGTGCCATCAGTGGGAAAGGGGACACCTACGAGCAGTACTTC
13,TRBV6-5,-,-,TRBJ1-1,CASSYLGGTEAFF,TGTGCCAGCAGTTACCTGGGGGGCACTGAAGCTTTCTTT
14,TRBV19,-,-,TRBJ1-1,CASRPDRLNTEAFF,TGTGCCAGTAGGCCCGACAGGCTGAACACTGAAGCTTTCTTT
12,TRBV28,-,-,TRBJ1-4,CASSEANEKLFF,TGTGCCAGCTCGGAGGCTAATGAAAAACTGTTTTTT
16,TRBV7-9,few,TRBD2,TRBJ2-1,CASSLSRLADYNEQFF,TGTGCCAGCAGCTTAAGCCGACTAGCGGACTACAATGAGCAGTTCTTC
15,TRBV6-6,-,TRBD1,TRBJ1-1,CASSYGQGQNTEAFF,TGTGCCAGCAGTTACGGACAGGGCCAGAACACTGAAGCTTTCTTT
15,TRBV28,-,TRBD1,TRBJ2-5,CASSFIGTGGETQYF,TGTGCCAGCAGTTTTATAGGGACAGGGGGTGAGACCCAGTACTTC
13,TRBV19,-,-,TRBJ2-7,CASSLTVTYEQYF,TGTGCCAGTAGTTTGACAGTCACCTACGAGCAGTACTTC
13,TRBV7-9,-,TRBD2,TRBJ2-3,CASSSTLAGPQYF,TGTGCCAGCAGCTCGACTTTAGCGGGTCCGCAGTATTTT
12,TRBV2,-,-,TRBJ2-7,CASKNTPYEQYF,TGTGCCAGCAAAAACACCCCCTACGAGCAGTACTTC